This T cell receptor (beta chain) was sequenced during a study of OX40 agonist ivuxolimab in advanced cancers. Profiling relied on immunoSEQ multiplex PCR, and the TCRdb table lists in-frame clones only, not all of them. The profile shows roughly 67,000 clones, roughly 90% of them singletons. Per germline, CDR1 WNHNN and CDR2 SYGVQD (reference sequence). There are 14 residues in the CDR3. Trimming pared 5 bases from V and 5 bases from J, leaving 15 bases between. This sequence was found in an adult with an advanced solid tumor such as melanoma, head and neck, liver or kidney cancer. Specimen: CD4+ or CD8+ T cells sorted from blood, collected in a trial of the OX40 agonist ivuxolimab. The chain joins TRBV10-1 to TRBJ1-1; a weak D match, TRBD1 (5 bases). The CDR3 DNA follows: TGCGCCAGCAGTTCGGGAAATCGGGGGACTGAAGCTTTCTTT. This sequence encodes CASSSGNRGTEAFF.